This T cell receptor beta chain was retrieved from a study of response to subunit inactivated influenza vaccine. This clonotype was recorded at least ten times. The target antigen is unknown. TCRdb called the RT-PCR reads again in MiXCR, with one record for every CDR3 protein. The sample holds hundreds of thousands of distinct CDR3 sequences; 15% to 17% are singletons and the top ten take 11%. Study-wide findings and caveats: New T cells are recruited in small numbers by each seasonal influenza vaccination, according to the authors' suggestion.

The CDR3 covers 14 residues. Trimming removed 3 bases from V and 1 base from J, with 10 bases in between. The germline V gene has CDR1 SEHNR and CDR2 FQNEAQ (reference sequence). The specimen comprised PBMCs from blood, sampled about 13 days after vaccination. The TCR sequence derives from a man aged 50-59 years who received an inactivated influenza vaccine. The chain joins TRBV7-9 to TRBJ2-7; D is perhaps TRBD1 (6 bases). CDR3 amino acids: CASSFLQGSYEQYF. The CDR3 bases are TGTGCCAGCAGCTTCCTTCAGGGGTCCTACGAGCAGTACTTC.